Presented here are 15 T cell receptor beta chains from one specimen sequenced in a study of OX40 agonist ivuxolimab in advanced cancers. The library was prepared using the immunoSEQ multiplex PCR assay. This immuneACCESS table, as held by TCRdb, lists in-frame sequences with V and J called but not all clones. Of the missing ones, under half trace to an unresolved V gene in checked studies; the others have no known cause. In all, the sample holds 65,000 to 75,000 clones, and approximately 84% of those were seen once. 2% of the sample lies in the top ten. The specimen was CD4+ or CD8+ T cells sorted from blood, collected in a trial of the OX40 agonist ivuxolimab. The receptors stem from an adult with an advanced solid tumor such as melanoma, head and neck, liver or kidney cancer.

This clone has only a few counts. V and J are TRBV5-5 and TRBJ2-1; 8 bases align to TRBD1. Germline assignment: CDR1 SGHKS and CDR2 YYEKEE (reference sequence). This CDR3 spans 14 amino acids. V was pared by 4 bases and J by 9 bases, with 9 bases of the junction left unmatched. The CDR3 DNA sequence: TGTGCCAGCAGCCTATTCAGGGGGCGCGGTGAGCAGTTCTTC. Protein: CASSLFRGRGEQFF.

Here the CDR3 reads CASSSSPANTDTQYF. CDR3 coding DNA: TGTGCCAGCAGCTCCTCCCCCGCCAACACAGATACGCAGTATTTT. J is TRBJ2-3 and V is TRBV11-3; D is unresolved. The CDR3 covers 15 residues. The V gene lost 4 bases and the J gene lost 2 bases, with 13 bases spanning the gap. From germline, CDR1 is SGHNT and CDR2 YENEEA. Together with reference TRBV11-3 and TRBJ2-3, the CDR3 gives the full variable domain: EAGVVQSPRYKIIEKKQPVAFWCNPISGHNTLYWYLQNLGQGPELLIRYENEEAVDDSQLPKDRFSAERLKGVDSTLKIQPAELGDSAVYLCASSSSPANTDTQYFGPGTRLTVL.

The chain is built from TRBV11-2 and TRBJ1-2; D may be TRBD1 (6 bases). V was clipped by 4 bases and J by 4 bases, with 7 bases between them. The CDR3 runs to 12 residues. CDR1 is SGHAT, CDR2 FQNNGV, per germline. In DNA, the CDR3 is TGTGCCAGCAGCTCGGGGGCCTATGGCTACACCTTC. This encodes CASSSGAYGYTF.

This clone has more than one count but fewer than ten. The chain recombines TRBV11-2 with TRBJ1-1; 7 bases agree with TRBD1. The CDR3 spans 14 residues. V was pared by 3 bases and J by 2 bases, with 3 bases of the junction left unmatched. Germline V gene lookup returns CDR1 SGHAT and CDR2 FQNNGV. The CDR3, as DNA: TGTGCCAGCAGCTTGGGGACAGCCAACACTGAAGCTTTCTTT. It translates to CASSLGTANTEAFF.

The V call is TRBV30, the J call TRBJ1-2, with TRBD1 as a possible D gene (5 bases). CDR1 and CDR2 (germline): GTSNPN, SVGIG (reference sequence). Trimming took off 2 bases at V and 4 bases at J, with 8 bases between the two ends. The CDR3 is made up of 12 amino acids. The CDR3 sequence is CAWSPGFYGYTF. The CDR3 DNA reads TGTGCCTGGAGTCCAGGGTTCTATGGCTACACCTTC.

V and J are TRBV7-2 and TRBJ1-4; possibly TRBD1 for D (5 bases). Trimming took off 5 bases at V and 8 bases at J, with 18 bases between the two ends. CDR1 and CDR2 (germline): SGHTA, FQGNSA. The CDR3 loop spans 15 amino acids. CDR3 sequence (DNA): TGTGCCAGCAGCACCCCGGGGGGGGGTCGAGAAAAACTGTTTTTT. As protein: CASSTPGGGREKLFF.

This chain uses TRBV6-5 with TRBJ2-3; maybe TRBD1 (6 bases). Trimming took off 4 bases at V and 3 bases at J, with 8 bases between the two ends. The V gene's germline CDR1 is MNHEY and CDR2 SVGAGI. This CDR3 has 13 residues. The DNA of the CDR3 is TGTGCCAGCAGTTGGCAGGGGACAGATACGCAGTATTTT. Translation gives CASSWQGTDTQYF.

The sample holds one count of this clone. The chain combines TRBV5-1 with TRBJ2-7; D possibly uses TRBD1 or TRBD2 (5 bases each). CDR1 and CDR2 (germline): SGHRS, YFSETQ. Trimming removed 0 bases at V and 0 bases at J, with 19 bases between. The CDR3 length is 18 residues. The CDR3 DNA is TGCGCCAGCAGCTTGGAACCCCTACATGAGGGGAGCTCCTACGAGCAGTACTTC. This translates into CASSLEPLHEGSSYEQYF. Full variable domain (remainder filled in from reference TRBV5-1 and TRBJ2-7): KAGVTQTPRYLIKTRGQQVTLSCSPISGHRSVSWYQQTPGQGLQFLFEYFSETQRNKGNFPGRFSGRQFSNSRSEMNVSTLELGDSALYLCASSLEPLHEGSSYEQYFGPGTRLTVT.

The rearrangement uses TRBV28 and TRBJ2-1; unclear D gene. V was shortened by 1 base and J by 6 bases, with 10 bases between the two germline ends. CDR1 MDHEN and CDR2 SYDVKM come from the germline V gene. The CDR3 is made up of 14 amino acids. The CDR3: CASSLYRVSNEQFF. The CDR3 nucleotides read TGTGCCAGCAGTTTATACCGGGTGTCCAATGAGCAGTTCTTC.

The V gene is TRBV6-4, the J gene TRBJ2-1; D is ambiguous. V was cut by 3 bases and J by 8 bases, with 14 bases left in between. Germline V gives CDR1 MRHNA, CDR2 SNTAGT. The length of the CDR3 is 14 residues. The DNA for the CDR3 is TGTGCCAGCAGTGAAGGTCGAAGTGACGATGAGCAGTTCTTC. This gives the protein CASSEGRSDDEQFF.

The chain is built from TRBV5-4 and TRBJ2-5, with D unclear. Germline V gene sequence: CDR1 SGHNT, CDR2 YYREEE (reference sequence). The V end was cut by 0 bases, the J end by 5 bases, with 5 bases between. The CDR3 covers 12 residues. The DNA of the CDR3 is TGTGCCAGCAGCTTGGATTGGGAGACCCAGTACTTC. Translating it yields CASSLDWETQYF.

As to this clone: Germline is not matched at one junction end, which may reflect a read error. The gene calls are TRBV11-2 and TRBJ2-5; D remains ambiguous. Germline V gene sequence: CDR1 SGHAT, CDR2 FQNNGV. CDR3 length equals 15 residues. CDR3 in DNA: TGTGCCAGCAGCTTACGACGGATGGACCAGGAGACCCAGTACTTC. Its protein is CASSLRRMDQETQYF.

This chain joins TRBV4-2 and TRBJ1-5; 7 bases are a match to TRBD1. This CDR3 contains 15 residues. CDR1 is LGHNA, CDR2 YNFKEQ, per germline. The V gene end was trimmed by 0 bases and the J gene end by 6 bases; junction bases not matched to a gene: 5. The CDR3 nucleotides read TGTGCCAGCAGCCAAGAACAGGGGTGGGCTCAGCCCCAGCATTTT. Translated, it gives CASSQEQGWAQPQHF.

The gene calls are TRBV6-1 and TRBJ2-7, with 7 positions matching TRBD1. The CDR3 contains 11 residues. Germline assignment: CDR1 MNHNS and CDR2 SASEGT. Unmatched junction bases numbered 1, after V lost 5 bases and J lost 6 bases. The CDR3 sequence: CASSYRGEQYF. DNA for the CDR3: TGTGCCAGCAGTTACAGGGGCGAGCAGTACTTC.

The chain has TRBV6-5 and TRBJ1-1; TRBD1 agrees at 7 bases. Per the germline V gene, CDR1 is MNHEY and CDR2 is SVGAGI. The CDR3 is 14 amino acids. V lost 5 bases to trimming and J lost 1 base; unmatched junction nucleotides: 4. CDR3: CASSTRDRNTEAFF. The CDR3, as DNA: TGTGCCAGCAGTACCCGGGACAGGAACACTGAAGCTTTCTTT.